This T cell receptor (beta chain) was obtained from a study of Tregs in tolerant kidney transplant recipients. Method: immunoSEQ multiplex PCR; TCRdb's copy keeps in-frame clones and lacks some. The sample includes roughly 120,000 clones, 85% to 95% of them seen just once. In germline, CDR1 is LGHNA, CDR2 YNFKEQ. The CDR3 runs to 16 residues. The trim removed 1 base at V and 3 bases at J, leaving 6 bases unmatched. This chain joins TRBV4-2 and TRBJ1-1; 9 bases are shared with TRBD1. This receptor was taken from a human donor in good health. Sequenced: CD4+ T cells from blood. As DNA, the CDR3 is TGTGCCAGCAGCCAAGTTCCGGGACAGGGAGACACTGAAGCTTTCTTT. Amino acid sequence: CASSQVPGQGDTEAFF.